This T cell receptor (beta chain) stems from a study of ipilimumab plus nivolumab after autologous stem cell transplantation. Study information: Median doses per patient: roughly five ipilimumab, about 8 nivolumab. Study conclusions and caveats: The authors say TCR, Treg and microbiome findings warrant further study.

On this clone itself: Its cognate antigen is unknown.

Starting 14 to 28 days after autologous transplant, ipilimumab 1 mg/kg was given. Through week 26, nivolumab 3 mg/kg IV was given weeks 1, 4, 7, 10, then biweekly. Clones were sequenced by immunoSEQ multiplex PCR, and TCRdb holds only the in-frame ones, with some missing. This sample carries some 15,000 clones, 80% to 90% of them seen once, and the ten largest clones take 19%. The CDR3 covers 11 residues. The germline V and J ends were trimmed by 6 bases and 7 bases, with 7 bases remaining between them. Germline CDR1 is LGHNT and CDR2 is FRNRAP. The receptor's source is a male donor with diffuse large B-cell lymphoma. The rearrangement joins TRBV12-5 to TRBJ2-1; D uncertain. Sample: PBMCs, taken in a trial of ipilimumab plus nivolumab as post-transplant consolidation. This CDR3 is CASGLGNEQFF. The CDR3 region has the DNA TGTGCTAGTGGCCTCGGAAATGAGCAGTTCTTC.